A single sample gave rise to the 16 T cell receptor beta chains below, sequenced in a study of technical replicates of blood from a handful of donors. Generated by immunoSEQ multiplex PCR, the TCRdb table keeps only in-frame clones and is missing some. The profile shows 75,000 or so clones, approximately 93% of them singletons. What was sequenced was T cells isolated from PBMCs. The source of these receptors is a human donor in good health.

The chain couples TRBV10-3 to TRBJ2-7; 9 nucleotides match TRBD1. Losses at the gene ends were 9 bases for V and 3 bases for J; bases not matched to a gene: 12. The CDR3 totals 15 residues. Germline CDR1 and CDR2: ENHRY and SYGVKD. CDR3 in amino acids: CAIRGGQGQLYEQYF. The CDR3 DNA sequence: TGTGCCATTAGGGGGGGACAGGGACAGCTCTACGAGCAGTACTTC.

The chain combines TRBV9 with TRBJ2-1, with TRBD2 identical over 7 bases. The CDR3 is 15 residues long. V gave up 3 bases and J gave up 2 bases; unmatched junction bases: 5. CDR1 SGDLS and CDR2 YYNGEE come from the germline V gene. Written as DNA, the CDR3 is TGTGCCAGCAGCGCCTTGAGCGGGACCTACAATGAGCAGTTCTTC. The encoded protein is CASSALSGTYNEQFF.

This clone was found once. The chain combines TRBV6-5 with TRBJ1-5; tentatively, D is TRBD1 (5 bases). Germline CDR1 reads MNHEY; CDR2 reads SVGAGI. The CDR3 runs 13 residues. The CDR3 region is CVSARDPGGPQHF. CDR3 DNA sequence: TGTGTCTCAGCCCGGGACCCGGGGGGACCCCAGCATTTT.

The chain uses TRBV2 and TRBJ2-7, with a tentative D call TRBD2 (5 bases). The V gene lost 8 bases and the J gene lost 3 bases, with 11 bases spanning the gap. The CDR3 spans 12 residues. CDR1 and CDR2 from the germline V gene are SNHLY and FYNNEI. CDR3 sequence (DNA): TGTGCCAGCGGAGACTACCTCTACGAGCAGTACTTC. It codes for CASGDYLYEQYF.

This clone appeared once. The V call is TRBV5-1, the J call TRBJ2-7, with 15 bases identical to TRBD2. Looked up from germline, CDR1 is SGHRS and CDR2 is YFSETQ. V shed 3 bases and J 7 bases; nucleotides not matched to a gene: 11. The CDR3 runs to 17 residues. The CDR3 spells CASSSGLAGGLPLEQYF. The CDR3 DNA sequence: TGCGCCAGCAGCTCGGGACTAGCGGGAGGCCTGCCCCTAGAGCAGTACTTC. The full variable domain, its missing parts supplied by reference TRBV5-1 and TRBJ2-7, is KAGVTQTPRYLIKTRGQQVTLSCSPISGHRSVSWYQQTPGQGLQFLFEYFSETQRNKGNFPGRFSGRQFSNSRSEMNVSTLELGDSALYLCASSSGLAGGLPLEQYFGPGTRLTVT.

The CDR3 protein is CASSVGGGAGYGYTF. The CDR3 DNA is TGTGCCAGCAGCGTCGGGGGGGGCGCAGGCTATGGCTACACCTTC. The V and J genes are TRBV9 and TRBJ1-2, with D maybe TRBD1 (6 bases). This CDR3 region has 15 residues. Trimming shortened V by 2 bases and J by 4 bases, and 15 bases separated the two germline ends. Looked up from germline, CDR1 is SGDLS and CDR2 is YYNGEE.

The rearrangement uses TRBV4-3 and TRBJ1-5; TRBD1 agrees at 8 bases. The CDR3 is made up of 15 amino acids. From germline, CDR1 is LGHNA and CDR2 YSLEER. V shed 1 base, J shed 4 bases, and the junction held 3 bases outside the gene matches. CDR3 sequence (DNA): TGCGCCAGCAGCCAAGGGACAGGGTTTAATCAGCCCCAGCATTTT. As protein: CASSQGTGFNQPQHF.

J is TRBJ1-1 and V is TRBV27, with D possibly matching TRBD1 (5 bases). This CDR3 has 13 amino acids. CDR1 is MNHEY and CDR2 is SMNVEV in the germline V gene (reference sequence). V lost 5 bases, J lost 1 base, and 8 bases lay in between. The CDR3, as DNA: TGTGCCAGCAGTGTGGGGGGGAACACTGAAGCTTTCTTT. It specifies CASSVGGNTEAFF.

The rearrangement uses TRBV7-6 and TRBJ1-3, with D perhaps TRBD1 (6 bases). The CDR3 covers 14 residues. Germline CDR1 SGHVS, CDR2 FNYEAQ. V was clipped by 0 bases and J by 8 bases, with 11 bases between them. CDR3 DNA sequence: TGTGCCAGCAGCTTAGCGATCAGGGGTGACACCATATATTTT. The encoded protein is CASSLAIRGDTIYF.

This clone has a single count. The J gene is TRBJ2-7, the V gene TRBV6-5, with D perhaps TRBD1 (5 bases). Deletions cut 0 bases from V and 7 bases from J, with 7 bases between. The CDR3 loop spans 12 amino acids. Per germline, CDR1 MNHEY and CDR2 SVGAGI. CDR3 residues: CASSYSKGEQYF. CDR3 nucleotides: TGTGCCAGCAGTTACTCGAAGGGGGAGCAGTACTTC.

J is TRBJ2-1 and V is TRBV11-3, with D maybe TRBD2 (6 bases). This CDR3 has 13 residues. From germline, CDR1 is SGHNT and CDR2 YENEEA. V lost 1 base and J 9 bases, leaving 10 bases between the germline ends. The CDR3 DNA is TGTGCCAGCAGCTTAGTAGCCGGGGGTGAGCAGTTCTTC. This encodes CASSLVAGGEQFF.

The chain is built from TRBV6-4 and TRBJ2-5, with TRBD2 matching 11 bases. CDR3 length equals 19 residues. Germline V gene data show CDR1 as MRHNA and CDR2 as SNTAGT. The junction had 12 bases not matched to a gene; V was cut back by 2 bases and J by 1 base. This CDR3 is CASSDPRASGRFGQETQYF. The DNA of the CDR3 is TGTGCCAGCAGTGACCCCCGGGCTAGCGGGAGGTTCGGCCAAGAGACCCAGTACTTC.

This chain connects TRBV4-1 to TRBJ2-2, with 10 bases lining up with TRBD2. Germline V gene sequence: CDR1 MGHRA, CDR2 YSYEKL. Germline trimming cut 1 base from V and 1 base from J; bases unmatched to any gene: 9. The CDR3 contains 19 residues. DNA for the CDR3: TGCGCCAGCAGCCAAGCCGGGACTAGCGAACTATTGAACACCGGGGAGCTGTTTTTT. The encoded protein is CASSQAGTSELLNTGELFF.

The chain combines TRBV21-1 with TRBJ2-1; the D segment call TRBD2 is taken from the table without a DNA check. TRBV21-1 is given as a pseudogene. This CDR3 region has 16 residues. The CDR3 DNA reads TGTGCCAGCAGCAAACCGGGGAGAAGGTCCTACAATGAGCAGTTCTTC. Protein sequence: CASSKPGRRSYNEQFF.

The chain has TRBV6-6 and TRBJ1-1; D is possibly TRBD1 (5 bases). The germline CDR1 and CDR2 sequences are MNHNY and SVGAGI (reference sequence). The length of the CDR3 is 14 residues. The germline V and J ends were trimmed by 2 bases and 1 base, with 8 bases remaining between them. CDR3 DNA sequence: TGTGCCAGCAGTTACCCCGGGGGGAACACTGAAGCTTTCTTT. This translates into CASSYPGGNTEAFF.

The V and J genes are TRBV7-3 and TRBJ2-7; 11 bases line up with TRBD2. With V trimmed by 4 bases and J by 6 bases, 5 bases remained unmatched. Germline CDR1 is SGHTA and CDR2 is FQGTGA. This CDR3 is built from 14 residues. The CDR3 DNA follows: TGTGCCAGCAGCTCCGTAGCGGGAGGGGGCGAGCAGTACTTC. Amino acids: CASSSVAGGGEQYF. Variable domain in full (rest from reference TRBV7-3 and TRBJ2-7): GAGVSQTPSNKVTEKGKYVELRCDPISGHTALYWYRQSLGQGPEFLIYFQGTGAADDSGLPNDRFFAVRPEGSVSTLKIQRTERGDSAVYLCASSSVAGGGEQYFGPGTRLTVT.